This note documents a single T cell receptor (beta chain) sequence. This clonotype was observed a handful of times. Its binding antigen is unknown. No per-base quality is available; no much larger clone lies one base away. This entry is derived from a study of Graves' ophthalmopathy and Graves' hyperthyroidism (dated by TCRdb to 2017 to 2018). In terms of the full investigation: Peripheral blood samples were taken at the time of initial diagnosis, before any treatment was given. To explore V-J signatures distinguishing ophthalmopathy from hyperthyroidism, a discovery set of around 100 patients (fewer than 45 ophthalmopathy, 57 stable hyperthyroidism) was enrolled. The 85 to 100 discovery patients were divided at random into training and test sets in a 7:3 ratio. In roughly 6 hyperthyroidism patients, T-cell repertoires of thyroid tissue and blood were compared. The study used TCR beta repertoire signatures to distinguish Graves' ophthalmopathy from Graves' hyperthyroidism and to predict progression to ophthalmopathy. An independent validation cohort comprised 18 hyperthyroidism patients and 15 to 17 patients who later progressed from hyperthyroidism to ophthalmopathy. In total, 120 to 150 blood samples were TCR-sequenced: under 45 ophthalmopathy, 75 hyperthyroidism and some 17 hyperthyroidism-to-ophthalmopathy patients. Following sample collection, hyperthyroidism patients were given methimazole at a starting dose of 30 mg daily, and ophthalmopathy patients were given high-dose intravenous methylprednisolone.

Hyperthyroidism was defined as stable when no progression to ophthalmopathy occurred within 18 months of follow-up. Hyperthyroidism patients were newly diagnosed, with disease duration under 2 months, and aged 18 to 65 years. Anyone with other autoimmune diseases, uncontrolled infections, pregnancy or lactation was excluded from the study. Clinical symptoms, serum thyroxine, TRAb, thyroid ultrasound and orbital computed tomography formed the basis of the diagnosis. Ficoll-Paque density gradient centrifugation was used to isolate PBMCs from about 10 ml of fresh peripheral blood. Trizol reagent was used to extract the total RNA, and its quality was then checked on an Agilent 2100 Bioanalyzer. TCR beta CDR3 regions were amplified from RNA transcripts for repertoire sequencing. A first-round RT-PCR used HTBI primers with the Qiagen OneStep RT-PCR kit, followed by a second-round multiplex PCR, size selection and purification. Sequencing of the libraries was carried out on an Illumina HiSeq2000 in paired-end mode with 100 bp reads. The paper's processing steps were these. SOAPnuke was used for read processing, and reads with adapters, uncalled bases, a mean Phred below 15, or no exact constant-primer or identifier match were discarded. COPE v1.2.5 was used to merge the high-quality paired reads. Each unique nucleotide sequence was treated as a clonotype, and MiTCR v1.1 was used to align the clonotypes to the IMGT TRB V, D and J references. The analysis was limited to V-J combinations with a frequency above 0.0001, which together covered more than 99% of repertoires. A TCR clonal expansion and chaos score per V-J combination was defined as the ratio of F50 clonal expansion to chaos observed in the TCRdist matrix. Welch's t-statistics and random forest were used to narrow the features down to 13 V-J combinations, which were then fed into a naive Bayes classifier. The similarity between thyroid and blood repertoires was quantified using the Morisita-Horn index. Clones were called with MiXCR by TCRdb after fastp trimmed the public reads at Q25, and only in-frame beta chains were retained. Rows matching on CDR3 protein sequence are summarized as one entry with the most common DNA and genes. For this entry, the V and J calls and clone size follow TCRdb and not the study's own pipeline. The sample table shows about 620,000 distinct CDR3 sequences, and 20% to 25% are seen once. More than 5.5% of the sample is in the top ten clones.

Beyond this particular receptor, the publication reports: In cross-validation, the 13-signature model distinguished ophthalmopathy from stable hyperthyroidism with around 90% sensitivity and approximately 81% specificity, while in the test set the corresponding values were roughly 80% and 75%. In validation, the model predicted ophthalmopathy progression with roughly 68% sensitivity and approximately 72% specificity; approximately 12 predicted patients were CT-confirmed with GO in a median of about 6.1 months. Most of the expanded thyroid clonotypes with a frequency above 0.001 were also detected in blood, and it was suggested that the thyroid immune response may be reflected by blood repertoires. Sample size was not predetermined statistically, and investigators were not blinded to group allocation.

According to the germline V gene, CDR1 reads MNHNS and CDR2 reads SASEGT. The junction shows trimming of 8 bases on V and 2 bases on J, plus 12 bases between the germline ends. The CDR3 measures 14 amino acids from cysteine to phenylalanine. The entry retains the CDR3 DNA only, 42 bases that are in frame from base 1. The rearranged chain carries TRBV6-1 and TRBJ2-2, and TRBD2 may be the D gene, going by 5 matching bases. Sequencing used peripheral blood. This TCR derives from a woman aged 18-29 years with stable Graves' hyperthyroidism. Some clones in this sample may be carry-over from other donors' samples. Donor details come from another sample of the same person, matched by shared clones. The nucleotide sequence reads TGTGCCAGCGTGGAGGTCCCCAACACCGGGGAGCTGTTTTTT. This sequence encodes CASVEVPNTGELFF.